Here is one T cell receptor beta chain with its context. The antigen remains unidentified. The data were taken from a study of cytomegalovirus exposure and HLA in healthy donors. General observations from the study: Testing in vitro showed three CMV-associated chains specific for CMV antigens. In an earlier analysis, productive rearrangement rates for most beta V segments clustered near 90% or 30%.

The PCR ran on 60 Vbeta and 13 Jbeta primers. Clones were sequenced by immunoSEQ multiplex PCR, and TCRdb holds only the in-frame ones, with some missing. The table shows approximately 100,000 clones, with 79% occurring only once. The sequenced material came from PBMCs. The TCR comes from a middle-aged woman in good health and CMV-seronegative.

For the CDR3, the DNA is TGCGCCAGCAGCTTGGACGGGAGCTCCTACAATGAGCAGTTCTTC. Amino acid sequence: CASSLDGSSYNEQFF. The chain employs TRBV5-1 and TRBJ2-1; D perhaps matches TRBD2 (6 bases). This CDR3 has 15 amino acids. The ends were cut back, 0 bases at V and 0 bases at J, with 7 bases in the middle. The germline V gene has CDR1 SGHRS and CDR2 YFSETQ.